The 15 T cell receptor beta chains below were found in one sample sequenced in a study of T cells in tumors after PD-1 blockade. The table came from immunoSEQ multiplex PCR; TCRdb's copy has only in-frame clones and leaves some out. The sample holds around 4,900 clones, around 60% seen once. Sequences were derived from tumor tissue, sampled after anti-PD-1 treatment. These receptors originate from a human donor with basal cell carcinoma.

The CDR3 region is CASSPGSLLTSSGNTIYF. The CDR3 nucleotides are TGCGCCAGCAGCCCGGGAAGCCTCCTAACGTCCTCTGGAAACACCATATATTTT. The chain couples TRBV5-1 to TRBJ1-3; D not resolved. CDR1 is SGHRS, CDR2 YFSETQ, per germline. V was pared by 4 bases and J by 0 bases, with 20 bases between. CDR3 size: 18 residues.

This clone was counted a single time. DNA for the CDR3: TGTGCCAGCAGCCAAGAGCCGGGGGGCACTGAAGCTTTCTTT. Its protein is CASSQEPGGTEAFF. This rearrangement joins TRBV3-1 (or the pseudogene TRBV3-2) to TRBJ1-1, with a tentative D call TRBD1 (5 bases). Trimming stripped 0 bases from V and 4 bases from J, with 9 bases between. The CDR3 consists of 14 residues. Germline-derived CDR1 and CDR2 are LGHDT and YNNKEL (reference sequence).

This clone is categorized as medium-sized. The chain links TRBV7-8 to TRBJ2-3, with 9 bases that match TRBD1. This CDR3 region has 15 residues. Trimming removed 5 bases from V and 3 bases from J; junction bases left unmatched: 6. Germline V gene lookup returns CDR1 SGHVS and CDR2 FQNEAQ. CDR3: CASSLHRGPTDTQYF. The CDR3 DNA is TGTGCCAGCAGCCTACACAGGGGGCCTACAGATACGCAGTATTTT. The variable domain in full, with the rest retrieved from reference TRBV7-8 and TRBJ2-3, is GAGVSQSPRYKVAKRGQDVALRCDPISGHVSLFWYQQALGQGPEFLTYFQNEAQLDKSGLPSDRFFAERPEGSVSTLKIQRTQQEDSAVYLCASSLHRGPTDTQYFGPGTRLTVL.

The rearrangement uses TRBV28 and TRBJ2-7; D remains ambiguous. This CDR3 region has 15 residues. V lost 6 bases and J 2 bases, leaving 17 bases between the germline ends. Germline CDR1 MDHEN, CDR2 SYDVKM. For the CDR3, the DNA is TGTGCCAGCAGCCTGGTTGCGGCAGGTCCCTACGAGCAGTACTTC. Amino acids: CASSLVAAGPYEQYF.

The rearrangement joins TRBV6-4 to TRBJ2-3, with 14 positions matching TRBD2. There are 20 residues in the CDR3. Germline trimming cut 2 bases from V and 0 bases from J; bases unmatched to any gene: 10. CDR1 MRHNA and CDR2 SNTAGT come from the germline V gene. Here the CDR3 reads CASSDPTTSGRANSTDTQYF. The CDR3 DNA reads as TGTGCCAGCAGTGACCCCACGACTAGCGGGAGGGCCAATAGCACAGATACGCAGTATTTT.

This clone was counted between two and nine times. J is TRBJ1-5 and V is TRBV27; D is uncertain. V lost 5 bases, J lost 9 bases, and 20 bases lay in between. There are 15 residues in the CDR3. Germline assignment: CDR1 MNHEY and CDR2 SMNVEV (reference sequence). In DNA, the CDR3 is TGTGCCAGCAGTACATCGGGTAACCGGTTTCGGCCCCAGCATTTT. It codes for CASSTSGNRFRPQHF.

The chain recombines TRBV5-4 with TRBJ2-1, with D perhaps TRBD2 (6 bases). V lost 4 bases and J 3 bases, leaving 20 bases between the germline ends. The CDR3 has 17 residues. CDR1 SGHNT and CDR2 YYREEE come from the germline V gene (reference sequence). In DNA, the CDR3 is TGTGCCAGCAGCACAGCACTCGGGACTCTGAACTACAATGAGCAGTTCTTC. This codes for CASSTALGTLNYNEQFF. The whole variable domain, remainder taken from reference TRBV5-4 and TRBJ2-1, is ETGVTQSPTHLIKTRGQQVTLRCSSQSGHNTVSWYQQALGQGPQFIFQYYREEENGRGNFPPRFSGLQFPNYSSELNVNALELDDSALYLCASSTALGTLNYNEQFFGPGTRLTVL.

This clone was counted only a few times. The chain links TRBV4-3 to TRBJ2-7; D gene ambiguous. The V gene's germline CDR1 is LGHNA and CDR2 YSLEER. V lost 0 bases, J lost 0 bases, and 9 bases lay in between. The CDR3 runs 15 residues. The CDR3 region is CASSQDYGFSYEQYF. The CDR3 region has the DNA TGCGCCAGCAGCCAAGATTACGGTTTCTCCTACGAGCAGTACTTC.

V and J are TRBV4-1 and TRBJ2-1; TRBD2 is a possible D gene (6 bases). This CDR3 is 17 amino acids long. Germline values: CDR1 MGHRA, CDR2 YSYEKL. Between the trimmed V and J ends, which lost 0 bases and 3 bases, there was a span of 15 bases. CDR3 DNA sequence: TGCGCCAGCAGCCAAGAACCCCTTACGGGGGACTACAATGAGCAGTTCTTC. It yields the protein CASSQEPLTGDYNEQFF.

The V and J genes are TRBV7-2 and TRBJ2-1, with no clear D. The V end was cut by 1 base, the J end by 1 base, with 8 bases between. This CDR3 is built from 15 residues. CDR1 and CDR2 (germline): SGHTA, FQGNSA. The CDR3 sequence: CASSLDGSSYNEQFF. The CDR3 region has the DNA TGTGCCAGCAGCTTAGATGGTAGTTCCTACAATGAGCAGTTCTTC.

This clone is classed as large. The chain uses TRBV4-1 and TRBJ2-1; 11 nucleotides line up with TRBD2. The CDR3 consists of 15 residues. V shed 5 bases and J 7 bases; nucleotides not matched to a gene: 7. CDR1 and CDR2 from the germline V gene are MGHRA and YSYEKL. CDR3: CASSYTSGSMNEQFF. The CDR3, as DNA: TGCGCCAGCAGCTACACTAGCGGGAGCATGAATGAGCAGTTCTTC.

This clone showed up just once. The DNA of the CDR3 is TGTGCCAGCAGATATCGGGACAGTGGAGAGTACTTC. Amino acids: CASRYRDSGEYF. The chain couples TRBV6-5 to TRBJ2-7; TRBD1 agrees at 7 bases. The V gene's germline CDR1 is MNHEY and CDR2 SVGAGI. The V segment lost 6 bases and the J segment 11 bases; nucleotides outside the gene matches: 10. The CDR3 length is 12 residues.

As to this clone: Other nucleotide sequences from this sample produce the same CDR3. The chain couples TRBV3-1 (or the pseudogene TRBV3-2) to TRBJ2-5; no clear D. V shed 3 bases and J shed 5 bases, with 7 bases lying between them. The V gene's germline CDR1 is LGHDT and CDR2 YNNKEL (reference sequence). The CDR3 extends over 12 amino acids. The CDR3 coding sequence is TGTGCCAGCAGCCAGGGTGGGGAGACCCAGTACTTC. Amino acids: CASSQGGETQYF.

This sequence joins TRBV6-2 or TRBV6-3 and TRBJ2-5, with D maybe TRBD2 (5 bases). The germline V gene has CDR1 MNHEY and CDR2 SVGEGT. Between the trimmed V and J ends, which lost 5 bases and 1 base, there was a span of 11 bases. This CDR3 has 14 residues. The CDR3 DNA follows: TGTGCCAGCAGTCACCAGCGGCCCCAAGAGACCCAGTACTTC. Translation: CASSHQRPQETQYF.

This chain uses TRBV27 with TRBJ2-7; tentative D call: TRBD1 (6 bases). CDR3 length: 14 residues. CDR1 and CDR2 from the germline V gene are MNHEY and SMNVEV (reference sequence). The V end was cut by 5 bases, the J end by 0 bases, with 11 bases between. As DNA, the CDR3 is TGTGCCAGCAGTCCTCGACAGGCCTCCTACGAGCAGTACTTC. Its translation is CASSPRQASYEQYF.